These T cell receptor beta chains were read from a single sample in a study of tumor-infiltrating lymphocytes in localized non-small cell lung cancer. TCRdb keeps only in-frame clones here, not all; method: immunoSEQ multiplex PCR. Found here are over 15,000 clones, roughly 69% of them singletons; the top ten hold roughly 6%. Sequencing was done on a sample of lung tumor tissue. The receptors originated from a human donor with non-small cell lung cancer. Both conserved end residues are part of each CDR3. The order of the fields is V gene, D gene, J gene, clone size, CDR3 DNA, CDR3 protein. D genes are given only for firm matches. Size tells how often a clone was seen (once, few, many) or the class of an expanded clone, and some rows leave it out.

v_gene: TRBV27
d_gene: TRBD2
j_gene: TRBJ2-1
abundance: NA
CDR3nt: TGTGCCAGCAGTCCAGGACTAGCGGGACGGCACAATGAGCAGTTCTTC
CDR3aa: CASSPGLAGRHNEQFF

v_gene: TRBV7-3
d_gene: NA
j_gene: TRBJ1-3
abundance: NA
CDR3nt: TGTGCCAGCAGCCCTTTGGGGGGCAGGAGCTCTGGAAACACCATATATTTT
CDR3aa: CASSPLGGRSSGNTIYF

v_gene: TRBV6-5
d_gene: NA
j_gene: TRBJ2-1
abundance: NA
CDR3nt: TGTGCCTCCCTTGCCCGGCGGGACGGTGAGCAGTTCTTC
CDR3aa: CASLARRDGEQFF

v_gene: TRBV4-3
d_gene: TRBD2
j_gene: TRBJ2-7
abundance: medium-sized
CDR3nt: TGCGCCAGCAGCCATGTACTAGCGGGGGTCTACGAGCAGTACTTC
CDR3aa: CASSHVLAGVYEQYF

v_gene: TRBV18
d_gene: TRBD1
j_gene: TRBJ1-2
abundance: once
CDR3nt: TGTGCCAGCTCACTTGGGACAGGTGAGAATGGCTACACCTTC
CDR3aa: CASSLGTGENGYTF

v_gene: TRBV2
d_gene: TRBD1
j_gene: TRBJ2-7
abundance: few
CDR3nt: TGTGCCAGCAACCTAGGACAGGGTCCCCTCTACGAGCAGTACTTC
CDR3aa: CASNLGQGPLYEQYF

v_gene: TRBV5-1
d_gene: NA
j_gene: TRBJ2-3
abundance: NA
CDR3nt: TGCGCCAGCAGCTTCGGGCTAGTCACAGATACGCAGTATTTT
CDR3aa: CASSFGLVTDTQYF

v_gene: TRBV5-6
d_gene: TRBD2
j_gene: TRBJ2-3
abundance: NA
CDR3nt: TGTGCCAGCAGCTTCGGACTAGCGGGAGATACGCAGTATTTT
CDR3aa: CASSFGLAGDTQYF

v_gene: TRBV11-1
d_gene: TRBD1
j_gene: TRBJ2-3
abundance: NA
CDR3nt: TGTGCCAGCAGCTTAGGAGGAGGTCGACAGGGGCCAACGCAGTATTTT
CDR3aa: CASSLGGGRQGPTQYF

v_gene: TRBV30
d_gene: TRBD1
j_gene: TRBJ1-2
abundance: NA
CDR3nt: TGTGCCTGGAGTAAAACGACAGGGATGGGGTATGGCTACACCTTC
CDR3aa: CAWSKTTGMGYGYTF

v_gene: TRBV18
d_gene: NA
j_gene: TRBJ2-6
abundance: NA
CDR3nt: TGTGCCAGCTCACCGCGGCCAGGGGGGCTCTCTGGGGCCAACGTCCTGACTTTC
CDR3aa: CASSPRPGGLSGANVLTF

v_gene: TRBV29-1
d_gene: TRBD1
j_gene: TRBJ2-7
abundance: few
CDR3nt: TGCAGCGCCCGGGGGGGCGGGACAGGGGAAGGCGAGCAGTACTTC
CDR3aa: CSARGGGTGEGEQYF

v_gene: TRBV7-3
d_gene: NA
j_gene: TRBJ2-3
abundance: medium-sized
CDR3nt: TGTGCCAGCAGCCGGGTGGGGACAAGCACAGATACGCAGTATTTT
CDR3aa: CASSRVGTSTDTQYF

v_gene: TRBV28
d_gene: NA
j_gene: TRBJ2-7
abundance: NA
CDR3nt: TGTGCCAGCAGTTCGGTCTACCGATCAGCGGTCTCCCTTTACGAGCAGTACTTC
CDR3aa: CASSSVYRSAVSLYEQYF

v_gene: TRBV11-3
d_gene: TRBD1
j_gene: TRBJ2-2
abundance: NA
CDR3nt: TGTGCCAGCAGCGCCCGGGACAGGGAAGCCGGGGAGCTGTTTTTT
CDR3aa: CASSARDREAGELFF

v_gene: TRBV7-8
d_gene: TRBD1
j_gene: TRBJ1-5
abundance: NA
CDR3nt: TGTGCCAGCAGCTCGACAGGGGGTTCGTATCAGCCCCAGCATTTT
CDR3aa: CASSSTGGSYQPQHF

v_gene: TRBV6-4
d_gene: NA
j_gene: TRBJ2-1
abundance: NA
CDR3nt: TGTGCCAGCAGTGACTCGAGTGGTGAGCAGTTCTTC
CDR3aa: CASSDSSGEQFF

v_gene: TRBV11-3
d_gene: NA
j_gene: TRBJ2-5
abundance: NA
CDR3nt: TGTGCCAGCAGTCCCCCCATGCCGGGCCCCGGAGGGGGAGAGACCCAGTACTTC
CDR3aa: CASSPPMPGPGGGETQYF

v_gene: TRBV29-1
d_gene: TRBD2
j_gene: TRBJ2-5
abundance: few
CDR3nt: TGCAGCGGGGTAGCGGGAGCAGAGACCCAGTACTTC
CDR3aa: CSGVAGAETQYF

v_gene: TRBV5-4
d_gene: TRBD2
j_gene: TRBJ2-5
abundance: once
CDR3nt: TGTGCCAGCAGCAACCCAGGGACTAGCGGGAGGGAGACCCAGTACTTC
CDR3aa: CASSNPGTSGRETQYF

v_gene: TRBV7-2
d_gene: TRBD1
j_gene: TRBJ2-3
abundance: NA
CDR3nt: TGTGCCAGCAGCACAAGACAGGGACCAGATACGCAGTATTTT
CDR3aa: CASSTRQGPDTQYF

v_gene: TRBV10-2
d_gene: NA
j_gene: TRBJ2-7
abundance: NA
CDR3nt: TGCGCCAGCAGTGAGAGAGAGAGATGGCCCGGGATCCAGGTTCTCGAGCAGTACTTC
CDR3aa: CASSERERWPGIQVLEQYF